The 30 T cell receptor beta chains in this list originate from one sample, sequenced in a study of Graves' ophthalmopathy and Graves' hyperthyroidism. The authors amplified TCR beta CDR3 regions from RNA transcripts. A first-round RT-PCR used HTBI primers, followed by a second-round multiplex PCR. TCRdb processed the multiplex PCR reads anew with MiXCR; each CDR3 protein has one entry. The sample lists over a million distinct CDR3 sequences; 36% were seen once. Specimen: peripheral blood or thyroid tissue (not recorded which). These receptors were collected from an adult man with Graves' hyperthyroidism.

Of note for this clonotype: This could be a read error, since a much larger clone is one nucleotide away. V usage is TRBV2 and J usage is TRBJ1-5; tentatively, D is TRBD1 (5 bases). The CDR3 length is 13 residues. In germline, CDR1 is SNHLY, CDR2 FYNNEI. As DNA, the CDR3 is TGTACCAGCAGCGACAGTAGCAATCAGCCCCAGCATTTT. Amino acid sequence: CTSSDSSNQPQHF.

The sample holds a few counts of this clonotype. The genes are TRBV12-3 or TRBV12-4 and TRBJ1-2; no definite D call. Trimming removed 6 bases at V and 2 bases at J, with 16 bases between. The CDR3 sequence is 15 residues long. The DNA of the CDR3 is TGTGCCAGCAGAACACTAAATACAGAGAACTATGGCTACACCTTC. Protein product: CASRTLNTENYGYTF.

This clonotype was counted ten times or more. The chain is built from TRBV7-8 and TRBJ1-5; possibly TRBD1 for D (5 bases). V lost 0 bases and J lost 0, with 15 bases in between. The CDR3 has 18 residues. Germline V CDR1 and CDR2: SGHVS, FQNEAQ. CDR3 residues: CASSLAGTLDHSNQPQHF. The CDR3 DNA follows: TGTGCCAGCAGCTTAGCCGGGACCTTGGACCATAGCAATCAGCCCCAGCATTTT. Together with reference TRBV7-8 and TRBJ1-5, the CDR3 gives the full variable domain: GAGVSQSPRYKVAKRGQDVALRCDPISGHVSLFWYQQALGQGPEFLTYFQNEAQLDKSGLPSDRFFAERPEGSVSTLKIQRTQQEDSAVYLCASSLAGTLDHSNQPQHFGDGTRLSIL.

This clonotype was seen at least ten times. This chain connects TRBV6-4 to TRBJ1-6; the D gene is possibly TRBD1 (5 bases). Germline V CDR1 and CDR2: MRHNA, SNTAGT. V was shortened by 0 bases and J by 9 bases, with 12 bases between the two germline ends. The CDR3 totals 15 residues. The CDR3 DNA reads TGTGCCAGCAGTGACTCTTGGGGGTCCGGTTCACCCCTCCACTTT. It is translated as CASSDSWGSGSPLHF.

At least ten counts were recorded for this clonotype. J is TRBJ2-7 and V is TRBV10-3; tentative D call: TRBD1 (6 bases). Germline loops: CDR1 ENHRY, CDR2 SYGVKD. CDR3 length equals 13 residues. V was pared by 10 bases and J by 4 bases, with 17 bases between. The CDR3 loop is CANRRAGEYEQYF. CDR3 sequence (DNA): TGTGCCAACCGGCGGGCAGGGGAGTACGAGCAGTACTTC.

This clonotype was observed at least ten times. The chain combines TRBV2 with TRBJ2-7, with 7 bases matching TRBD2. Germline V lookup: CDR1 SNHLY, CDR2 FYNNEI. V shed 6 bases, J shed 3 bases, and the junction held 14 bases outside the gene matches. The CDR3 totals 16 residues. The CDR3 DNA reads as TGTGCCAGCAGGGGGGGGTCGGGGACCGATTTCTACGAGCAGTACTTC. Protein product: CASRGGSGTDFYEQYF.

The chain recombines TRBV10-3 with TRBJ1-2; perhaps TRBD1 as D (6 bases). Looked up from germline, CDR1 is ENHRY and CDR2 is SYGVKD. V was pared by 5 bases and J by 4 bases, with 17 bases between. The CDR3 is 15 residues long. The chain's CDR3 is CAISSPGARGYGYTF. The DNA of the CDR3 is TGTGCCATCAGTTCCCCAGGGGCCCGGGGCTATGGCTACACCTTC.

The chain is built from TRBV10-2 and TRBJ2-7; possible D gene TRBD1, 5 bases. Between the trimmed V and J ends, which lost 3 bases and 5 bases, there was a span of 17 bases. Per the germline V gene, CDR1 is WSHSY and CDR2 is SAAADI. CDR3 length: 15 residues. CDR3 DNA sequence: TGCGCCAGCAGTGACTCCGGGCAGGGTGTCCACGAGCAGTACTTC. It yields the protein CASSDSGQGVHEQYF.

V usage is TRBV25-1 and J usage is TRBJ1-1; D is ambiguous. The V gene's germline CDR1 is MGHDK and CDR2 SYGVNS. The CDR3 runs 14 residues. V gave up 6 bases and J gave up 6 bases, with 17 bases separating them. CDR3 DNA: TGTGCCAGCAGCTTGGTTCGGGTTAACCCTGAAGCTTTCTTT. This gives the protein CASSLVRVNPEAFF.

In this sample, this clonotype turned up a few times. This chain connects TRBV9 to TRBJ2-5, with TRBD1 identical over 9 bases. Germline assignment: CDR1 SGDLS and CDR2 YYNGEE. Trimming at V came to 4 bases and at J to 2 bases, leaving 6 bases not matched to a gene. The CDR3 spans 15 residues. The CDR3 DNA is TGTGCCAGCAGCACAACAGGGGGCCCGCAAGAGACCCAGTACTTC. Its protein product is CASSTTGGPQETQYF.

This clonotype was seen ten or more times. CDR3 in DNA: TGCAGTTATCGATCTCCTCCCTCTAACTATGGCTACACCTTC. This translates into CSYRSPPSNYGYTF. The chain combines TRBV20-1 with TRBJ1-2; D unclear. The CDR3 consists of 14 residues. In germline, CDR1 is DFQATT, CDR2 SNEGSKA (reference sequence). The V end was cut by 8 bases, the J end by 0 bases, with 16 bases between.

The chain carries TRBV27 and TRBJ1-1; no clear D gene. Germline V CDR1 and CDR2: MNHEY, SMNVEV (reference sequence). V was shortened by 3 bases and J by 1 base, with 9 bases between the two germline ends. The CDR3 has 14 residues. The CDR3 spells CASSFSAGNTEAFF. The CDR3 bases are TGTGCCAGCAGTTTCTCGGCGGGGAACACTGAAGCTTTCTTT.

The chain couples TRBV7-2 to TRBJ1-2; D perhaps matches TRBD1 (6 bases). CDR1 SGHTA and CDR2 FQGNSA come from the germline V gene. The CDR3 is 14 amino acids. The V end lost 8 bases, the J end lost 4 bases, and 17 bases lay between the germline ends. The DNA for the CDR3 is TGTGCCAGCGCAGAAGGAGGGGGGGTCTATGGCTACACCTTC. Protein product: CASAEGGGVYGYTF.

This clonotype was found many times. The chain employs TRBV29-1 and TRBJ1-1; 10 nucleotides agree with TRBD1. V dropped 6 bases and J dropped 4; count of bases not matched to a gene: 8. The germline gives CDR1 SQVTM, CDR2 ANQGSEA. This CDR3 contains 14 residues. CDR3 sequence reads: CSVRTGGVGTEAFF. Here the CDR3 DNA reads TGCAGCGTCCGGACAGGGGGTGTAGGCACTGAAGCTTTCTTT.

This clonotype was recorded at least ten times. The chain carries TRBV12-3 or TRBV12-4 and TRBJ2-5; a weak D match, TRBD2 (5 bases). CDR3 size: 14 residues. Trimming took off 8 bases at V and 5 bases at J, with 18 bases between the two ends. The CDR3 sequence: CASQPGWEWETQYF. As DNA, the CDR3 is TGTGCCAGCCAACCGGGGTGGGAATGGGAGACCCAGTACTTC.

This sequence joins TRBV7-9 and TRBJ1-1, with 11 nucleotides matching TRBD1. Germline V gene lookup returns CDR1 SEHNR and CDR2 FQNEAQ (reference sequence). J gave up 4 bases and V 5 bases, and 9 bases lay outside the gene matches. The CDR3 is 16 amino acids. The CDR3 protein is CASSPDRGRAGTEAFF. In DNA, the CDR3 is TGTGCCAGCAGCCCGGACAGGGGGCGGGCTGGCACTGAAGCTTTCTTT.

This clonotype showed up just a few times. The J gene is TRBJ2-5, the V gene TRBV7-8, with 7 bases matching TRBD2. J lost 5 bases, V lost 3 bases, and 6 bases had no gene match. The CDR3 loop spans 14 amino acids. Germline CDR1 reads SGHVS; CDR2 reads FQNEAQ. The CDR3 nucleotides read TGTGCCAGCAGCTTGTCCGGGGGGAAGGAGACCCAGTACTTC. This encodes CASSLSGGKETQYF.

This clonotype has only a few counts. V usage is TRBV7-9 and J usage is TRBJ2-2, with D possibly matching TRBD2 (5 bases). Trimming took 5 bases from V and 9 from J, leaving 16 bases between them. From germline, CDR1 is SEHNR and CDR2 FQNEAQ (reference sequence). The CDR3 has 14 amino acids. The CDR3 here is CASSRAEPGRELFF. CDR3 nucleotides: TGTGCCAGCAGCCGTGCCGAACCGGGAAGGGAGCTGTTTTTT.

This chain connects TRBV2 to TRBJ1-6; D is unclear. The V and J ends lost 1 base and 8 bases respectively, with 9 bases between them. The CDR3 consists of 14 residues. CDR1 is SNHLY, CDR2 FYNNEI, per germline. The DNA of the CDR3 is TGTGCCAGCAGTGAAGGAGTATGGGATTCACCCCTCCACTTT. Its protein product is CASSEGVWDSPLHF.

This clonotype was recorded a few times. V is TRBV9 and J is TRBJ1-1; no definite D call. Germline V gives CDR1 SGDLS, CDR2 YYNGEE. CDR3 length equals 16 residues. Trimming pared 4 bases from V and 4 bases from J, leaving 20 bases between. The CDR3 is CASSPHGRVGVTEAFF. Written as DNA, the CDR3 is TGTGCCAGCAGCCCCCACGGGAGGGTTGGCGTCACTGAAGCTTTCTTT.

At least ten counts were recorded for this clonotype. The J gene is TRBJ2-2, the V gene TRBV9; D is possibly TRBD1 (5 bases). Deletions cut 4 bases from V and 0 bases from J, with 13 bases between. Germline V gene sequence: CDR1 SGDLS, CDR2 YYNGEE. The CDR3 is made up of 16 amino acids. Here the CDR3 DNA reads TGTGCCAGCAGCCCGCGGCTGGGGCCGAACACCGGGGAGCTGTTTTTT. The encoded protein is CASSPRLGPNTGELFF.

The rearrangement links TRBV30 to TRBJ1-6; no definite D call. There are 15 residues in the CDR3. Looked up from germline, CDR1 is GTSNPN and CDR2 is SVGIG (reference sequence). V was shortened by 1 base and J by 4 bases, with 11 bases between the two germline ends. CDR3 in DNA: TGTGCCTGGAGTGCGGTTGGGGATTATAATTCACCCCTCCACTTT. Translating it yields CAWSAVGDYNSPLHF.

This clonotype was recorded at least ten times. The V call is TRBV10-3, the J call TRBJ1-5, with D possibly matching TRBD1 (6 bases). CDR1 and CDR2 from the germline V gene are ENHRY and SYGVKD. V lost 0 bases and J lost 7, with 10 bases in between. The CDR3 covers 14 residues. The CDR3 spells CAISESGGGQPQHF. The CDR3, as DNA: TGTGCCATCAGTGAGTCTGGGGGCGGGCAGCCCCAGCATTTT.

The rearrangement uses TRBV9 and TRBJ1-2, with 12 bases identical to TRBD1. With 6 bases clipped from V and 1 base from J, the junction kept 10 bases outside the gene matches. Germline V gene sequence: CDR1 SGDLS, CDR2 YYNGEE. The CDR3 sequence is 17 residues long. This chain's CDR3 is CASTTGTGGIINYGYTF. DNA for the CDR3: TGTGCCAGCACCACCGGGACAGGGGGCATCATTAACTATGGCTACACCTTC. Full variable domain (remainder filled in from reference TRBV9 and TRBJ1-2): DSGVTQTPKHLITATGQRVTLRCSPRSGDLSVYWYQQSLDQGLQFLIQYYNGEERAKGNILERFSAQQFPDLHSELNLSSLELGDSALYFCASTTGTGGIINYGYTFGSGTRLTVV.

V and J are TRBV12-3 or TRBV12-4 and TRBJ2-2, with TRBD2 matching over 11 bases. V gave up 4 bases and J gave up 6 bases; unmatched junction bases: 4. There are 15 residues in the CDR3. The chain's CDR3 is CASSSPSGRPGELFF. In DNA form, the CDR3 reads TGTGCCAGCAGTTCCCCTAGCGGGAGGCCCGGGGAGCTGTTTTTT.

At least ten counts were recorded for this clonotype. A much larger clone sits a single nucleotide away, making a read error possible. The chain joins TRBV11-3 to TRBJ2-6; D is unresolved. The CDR3 extends over 14 amino acids. Per the germline V gene, CDR1 is SGHNT and CDR2 is YENEEA. V dropped 5 bases and J dropped 0 bases, with 5 bases sitting between them. In nucleotides, the CDR3 is TGTGCCAGCAGCGTGACCTCTGGGGCCAACGTCCTGACTTTC. Translating it yields CASSVTSGANVLTF.

This clonotype was observed a handful of times. The V gene is TRBV10-3, the J gene TRBJ1-2, with unresolved D. The CDR3 spans 11 residues. Looked up from germline, CDR1 is ENHRY and CDR2 is SYGVKD. Trimming stripped 0 bases from V and 12 bases from J, with 8 bases between. The CDR3 is CAISESSGNTF. CDR3 DNA sequence: TGTGCCATCAGTGAGTCGAGTGGAAACACCTTC.

This chain connects TRBV6-6 to TRBJ1-5; D perhaps matches TRBD1 (6 bases). The CDR3 is 13 amino acids. Germline CDR1 is MNHNY and CDR2 is SVGAGI (reference sequence). Trimming cost V 6 bases and J 11 bases, with 17 bases left between them. This CDR3 reads CASSPRGKVAQHF. Written as DNA, the CDR3 is TGTGCCAGCAGCCCCAGGGGAAAGGTGGCCCAGCATTTT.

The V call is TRBV6-6, the J call TRBJ2-5; 9 positions agree with TRBD1. V gave up 5 bases and J gave up 6 bases; unmatched junction bases: 10. Germline CDR1 is MNHNY and CDR2 is SVGAGI (reference sequence). This CDR3 spans 15 amino acids. DNA for the CDR3: TGTGCCAGCAGTGGCGGGACAGGGACGGGAAAGACCCAGTACTTC. This sequence encodes CASSGGTGTGKTQYF.

V gene TRBV29-1 combines with J gene TRBJ1-2; D gene uncertain. CDR3 size: 11 residues. From germline, CDR1 is SQVTM and CDR2 ANQGSEA. The germline V and J ends were trimmed by 0 bases and 12 bases, with 11 bases remaining between them. DNA for the CDR3: TGCAGCGTTGAAGATGGTGACCGGAACACCTTC. This translates into CSVEDGDRNTF.